These T cell receptor beta chains were read from a single sample in a study of T cell responses to AZD1222 COVID-19 vaccine. Clones were sequenced by immunoSEQ multiplex PCR, and TCRdb holds only the in-frame ones, with some missing. This sample has 150,000 or so clones, with almost 90% found just once. This specimen consisted of peripheral blood, obtained on day 0 of AZD1222 vaccination. Receptors originate from an adult in good health. Each CDR3 is given with its conserved first and last residue. The D gene is left open where the match is weak. The listing skips clone size in some rows; elsewhere it reads once, few, many or a size class.

TRBV5-1	few	.	TRBJ1-1	CASSPSGMATEAFF	TGCGCCAGCAGCCCCTCCGGTATGGCCACTGAAGCTTTCTTT
TRBV10-3	.	TRBD2	TRBJ2-3	CAISEIASGPRDTQYF	TGTGCCATCAGTGAAATAGCTAGCGGACCGCGGGATACGCAGTATTTT
TRBV28	.	TRBD1	TRBJ1-2	CASSRTGGLTNYGYTF	TGTGCCAGCAGTCGCACAGGGGGACTTACTAACTATGGCTACACCTTC
TRBV6-4	.	TRBD2	TRBJ2-3	CASSDSAGGSTDTQYF	TGTGCCAGCAGTGACTCAGCGGGAGGGAGCACAGATACGCAGTATTTT
TRBV10-3	.	.	TRBJ1-2	CAISERPNYGYTF	TGTGCCATCAGTGAGCGGCCTAACTATGGCTACACCTTC
TRBV18	.	.	TRBJ1-6	CASSRPGSPLHF	TGTGCCAGCTCACGCCCGGGGTCACCCCTCCACTTT
TRBV4-2	.	TRBD2	TRBJ2-5	CASSQVSAGGAQETQYF	TGTGCCAGCAGCCAAGTCTCTGCGGGGGGCGCCCAAGAGACCCAGTACTTC
TRBV9	.	.	TRBJ2-4	CASSLAGTTKNIQYF	TGTGCCAGCAGCTTGGCGGGAACGACCAAAAACATTCAGTACTTC
TRBV2	.	.	TRBJ1-5	CASSELAVKKHF	TGTGCCAGCAGTGAGCTGGCAGTTAAAAAGCATTTT
TRBV6-2/TRBV6-3	.	.	TRBJ1-4	CASSLKGRPANEKLFF	TGTGCCAGCAGTTTGAAAGGCCGACCGGCTAATGAAAAACTGTTTTTT
TRBV6-4	.	TRBD2	TRBJ2-7	CASSAEAGGPYEQYF	TGTGCCAGCAGTGCCGAAGCGGGAGGCCCCTACGAGCAGTACTTC
TRBV9	.	TRBD2	TRBJ2-1	CASSEGLSYNEQFF	TGTGCCAGCAGCGAGGGACTATCTTACAATGAGCAGTTCTTC
TRBV7-9	.	TRBD1	TRBJ1-2	CASSVGGQGALYGYTF	TGTGCCAGCAGCGTAGGGGGACAGGGGGCCCTCTATGGCTACACCTTC
TRBV27	.	TRBD1	TRBJ1-5	CASRGTGVRQPQHF	TGTGCCAGCAGAGGGACAGGGGTCAGGCAGCCCCAGCATTTT
TRBV30	.	.	TRBJ1-5	CACRTDTNQPQHF	TGTGCCTGCCGGACAGACACCAATCAGCCCCAGCATTTT
TRBV6-4	.	.	TRBJ1-5	CASSDGSGINQPQHF	TGTGCCAGCAGTGACGGATCAGGGATCAATCAGCCCCAGCATTTT
TRBV5-6	once	.	TRBJ2-7	CASSRGTSGREQYF	TGTGCCAGCAGCCGAGGGACTTCGGGGCGGGAGCAGTACTTC
TRBV3-1/TRBV3-2	.	TRBD1	TRBJ1-1	CASRGQVYTEAFF	TGTGCCAGCAGGGGACAGGTTTACACTGAAGCTTTCTTT
TRBV28	.	.	TRBJ2-6	CASSWGKSSGANVLTF	TGTGCCAGCAGTTGGGGGAAAAGCTCTGGGGCCAACGTCCTGACTTTC
TRBV4-2	few	TRBD2	TRBJ2-1	CASSQSSGGYNEQFF	TGTGCCAGCAGCCAATCTAGCGGGGGTTACAATGAGCAGTTCTTC
TRBV5-6	.	TRBD1	TRBJ1-2	CASSLGDRALVYTF	TGTGCCAGCAGCTTGGGGGACAGGGCGTTGGTCTACACCTTC
TRBV28	.	.	TRBJ1-2	CASSLKTDYGYTF	TGTGCCAGCAGTTTAAAGACGGACTATGGCTACACCTTC
TRBV6-4	.	.	TRBJ2-7	CASSDAGRGGQYF	TGTGCCAGCAGTGACGCGGGCAGGGGCGGGCAGTACTTC
TRBV7-3	.	.	TRBJ2-6	CASSKIREPSGANVLTF	TGTGCCAGCAGCAAAATCAGGGAACCCTCTGGGGCCAACGTCCTGACTTTC
TRBV28	once	.	TRBJ1-1	CASRHTAANTEAFF	TGTGCCAGCAGGCATACAGCAGCGAACACTGAAGCTTTCTTT
TRBV14	.	.	TRBJ1-1	CASSQVRNTEAFF	TGTGCCAGCAGCCAAGTCAGGAACACTGAAGCTTTCTTT
TRBV27	.	TRBD2	TRBJ2-5	CASHRGGSQETQYF	TGTGCCAGCCATCGGGGGGGGTCCCAAGAGACCCAGTACTTC
TRBV28	.	.	TRBJ1-4	CATRRDNEKLFF	TGTGCCACGAGACGGGACAATGAAAAACTGTTTTTT
TRBV18	.	TRBD1	TRBJ1-5	CASSPGQGFNQPQHF	TGTGCCAGCTCACCCGGACAGGGCTTCAATCAGCCCCAGCATTTT
TRBV12-3/TRBV12-4	once	.	TRBJ2-2	CASSFRGPGELFF	TGTGCCAGCAGTTTTAGGGGCCCCGGGGAGCTGTTTTTT
TRBV30	.	.	TRBJ1-1	CAWSVGPGEAFF	TGTGCCTGGAGTGTTGGGCCGGGTGAAGCTTTCTTT
TRBV28	.	TRBD1	TRBJ1-5	CASSFGTGGSQPQHF	TGTGCCAGCAGTTTCGGGACAGGGGGTAGTCAGCCCCAGCATTTT
TRBV7-2	once	TRBD2	TRBJ2-1	CASSPRGGAYNEQFF	TGTGCCAGCAGCCCCCGTGGGGGGGCCTACAATGAGCAGTTCTTC
TRBV7-9	.	.	TRBJ1-5	CASSLYQGQSNQPQHF	TGTGCCAGCAGCTTGTATCAGGGGCAGAGCAATCAGCCCCAGCATTTT
TRBV5-6	.	.	TRBJ1-5	CASSSGGEASNQPQHF	TGTGCCAGCAGCTCTGGTGGTGAGGCGTCCAATCAGCCCCAGCATTTT
TRBV29-1	.	.	TRBJ2-5	CSYTLGGTQETQYF	TGCAGCTACACCCTGGGCGGGACCCAAGAGACCCAGTACTTC
TRBV7-2	.	.	TRBJ1-1	CASSRGGIGYTEAFF	TGTGCCAGCAGCCGCGGGGGGATCGGGTACACTGAAGCTTTCTTT
TRBV18	.	.	TRBJ1-5	CASSPIDGDQPQHF	TGTGCCAGCTCACCAATAGACGGGGATCAGCCCCAGCATTTT
TRBV6-5	.	.	TRBJ2-7	CASSYSGGATIYEQYF	TGTGCCAGCAGTTACTCAGGGGGGGCCACCATCTACGAGCAGTACTTC
TRBV5-4	.	.	TRBJ1-2	CASSLDGASYTF	TGTGCCAGCAGCTTGGATGGGGCTAGCTACACCTTC
TRBV3-1/TRBV3-2	.	TRBD2	TRBJ2-3	CASSPTQRDSGRSTDTQYF	TGTGCCAGCAGCCCCACCCAGCGGGATAGCGGGAGAAGCACAGATACGCAGTATTTT
TRBV4-3	.	TRBD2	TRBJ2-1	CASSQGFLASGNNEQFF	TGCGCCAGCAGCCAAGGATTTTTGGCTAGCGGAAACAATGAGCAGTTCTTC
TRBV4-1	.	.	TRBJ1-6	CASSHLGGSYNSPLHF	TGCGCCAGCAGCCATCTCGGCGGCTCCTATAATTCACCCCTCCACTTT
TRBV7-9	.	.	TRBJ2-1	CASSGRRPGGNEQFF	TGTGCCAGCAGCGGACGACGGCCTGGAGGCAATGAGCAGTTCTTC
TRBV9	.	.	TRBJ1-2	CASSVGMLASYGYTF	TGTGCCAGCAGCGTAGGGATGCTGGCGTCATATGGCTACACCTTC
TRBV30	.	TRBD1	TRBJ2-3	CAWKDRAADTQYF	TGTGCCTGGAAGGACAGGGCTGCGGATACGCAGTATTTT